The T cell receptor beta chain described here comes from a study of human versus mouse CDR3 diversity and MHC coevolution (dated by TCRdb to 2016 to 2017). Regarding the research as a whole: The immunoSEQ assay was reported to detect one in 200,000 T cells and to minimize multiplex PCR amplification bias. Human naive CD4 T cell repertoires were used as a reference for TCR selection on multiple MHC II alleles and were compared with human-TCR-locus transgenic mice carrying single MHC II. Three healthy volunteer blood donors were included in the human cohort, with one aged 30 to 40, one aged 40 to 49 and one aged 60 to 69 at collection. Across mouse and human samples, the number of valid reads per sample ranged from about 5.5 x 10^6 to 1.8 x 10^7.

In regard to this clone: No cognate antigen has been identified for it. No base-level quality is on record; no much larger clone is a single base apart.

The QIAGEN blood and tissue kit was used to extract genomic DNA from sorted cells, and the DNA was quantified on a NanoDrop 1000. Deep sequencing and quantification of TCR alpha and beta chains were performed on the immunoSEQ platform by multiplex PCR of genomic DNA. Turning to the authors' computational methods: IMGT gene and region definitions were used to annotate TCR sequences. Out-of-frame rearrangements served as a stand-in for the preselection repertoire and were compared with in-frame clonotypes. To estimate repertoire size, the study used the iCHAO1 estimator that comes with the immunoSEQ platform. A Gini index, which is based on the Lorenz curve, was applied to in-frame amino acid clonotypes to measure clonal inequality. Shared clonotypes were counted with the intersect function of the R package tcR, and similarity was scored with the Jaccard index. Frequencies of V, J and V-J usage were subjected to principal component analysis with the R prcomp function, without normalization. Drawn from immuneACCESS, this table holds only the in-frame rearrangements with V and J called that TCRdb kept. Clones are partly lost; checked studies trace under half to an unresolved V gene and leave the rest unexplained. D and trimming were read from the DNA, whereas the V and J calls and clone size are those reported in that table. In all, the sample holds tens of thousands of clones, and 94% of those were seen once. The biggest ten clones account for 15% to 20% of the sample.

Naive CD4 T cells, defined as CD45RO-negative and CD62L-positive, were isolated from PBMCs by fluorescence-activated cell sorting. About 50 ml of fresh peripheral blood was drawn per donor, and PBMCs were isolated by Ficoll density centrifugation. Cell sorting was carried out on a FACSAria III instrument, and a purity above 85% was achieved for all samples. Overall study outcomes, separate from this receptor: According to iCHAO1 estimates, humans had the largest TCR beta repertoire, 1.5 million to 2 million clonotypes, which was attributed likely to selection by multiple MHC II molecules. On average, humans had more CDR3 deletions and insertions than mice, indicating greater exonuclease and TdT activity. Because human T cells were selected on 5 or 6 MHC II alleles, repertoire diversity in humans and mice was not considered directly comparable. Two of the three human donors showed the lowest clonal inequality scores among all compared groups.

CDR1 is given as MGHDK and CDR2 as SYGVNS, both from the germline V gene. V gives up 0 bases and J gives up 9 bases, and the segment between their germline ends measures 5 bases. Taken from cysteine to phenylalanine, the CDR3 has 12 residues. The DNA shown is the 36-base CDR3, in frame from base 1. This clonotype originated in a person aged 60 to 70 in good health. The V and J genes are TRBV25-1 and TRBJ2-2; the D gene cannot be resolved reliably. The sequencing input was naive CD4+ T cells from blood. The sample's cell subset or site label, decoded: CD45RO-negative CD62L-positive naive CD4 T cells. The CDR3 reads CASSEYSRELFF. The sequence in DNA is TGTGCCAGCAGTGAATATAGTCGGGAGCTGTTTTTT.